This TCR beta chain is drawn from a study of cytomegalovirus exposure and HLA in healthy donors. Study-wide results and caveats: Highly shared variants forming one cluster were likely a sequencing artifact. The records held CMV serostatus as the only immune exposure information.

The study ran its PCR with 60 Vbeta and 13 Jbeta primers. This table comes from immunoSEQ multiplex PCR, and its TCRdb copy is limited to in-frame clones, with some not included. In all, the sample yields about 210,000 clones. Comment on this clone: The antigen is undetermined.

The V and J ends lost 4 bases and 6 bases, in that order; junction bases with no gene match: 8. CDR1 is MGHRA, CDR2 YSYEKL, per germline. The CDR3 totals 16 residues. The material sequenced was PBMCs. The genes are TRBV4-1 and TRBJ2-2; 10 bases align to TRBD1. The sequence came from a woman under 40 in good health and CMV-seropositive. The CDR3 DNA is TGCGCCAGCAGCCTACCGGACAGGGGGGCGGCCGGGGAGCTGTTTTTT. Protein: CASSLPDRGAAGELFF.